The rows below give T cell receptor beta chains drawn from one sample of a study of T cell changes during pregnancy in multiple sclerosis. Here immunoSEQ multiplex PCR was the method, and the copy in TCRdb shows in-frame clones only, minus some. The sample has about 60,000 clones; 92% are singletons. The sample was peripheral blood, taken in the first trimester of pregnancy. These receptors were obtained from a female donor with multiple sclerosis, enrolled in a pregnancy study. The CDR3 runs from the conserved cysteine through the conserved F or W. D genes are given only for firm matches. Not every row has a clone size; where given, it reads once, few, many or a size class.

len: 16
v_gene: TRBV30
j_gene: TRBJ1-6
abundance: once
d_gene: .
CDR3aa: CAWSVGGFVGNSPLHF
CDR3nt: TGTGCCTGGAGTGTGGGGGGATTCGTCGGGAATTCACCCCTCCACTTT

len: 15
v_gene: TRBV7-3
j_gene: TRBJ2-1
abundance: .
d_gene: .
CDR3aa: CASSLELVSYNEQFF
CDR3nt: TGTGCCAGCAGCTTAGAACTAGTCTCGTACAATGAGCAGTTCTTC

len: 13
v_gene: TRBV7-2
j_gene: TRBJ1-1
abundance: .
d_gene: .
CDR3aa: CASSIGGNTEAFF
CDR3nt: TGTGCCAGCAGTATCGGGGGGAACACTGAAGCTTTCTTT

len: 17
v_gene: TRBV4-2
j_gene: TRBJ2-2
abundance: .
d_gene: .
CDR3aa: CASSQDRVGGRTGELFF
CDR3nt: TGTGCCAGCAGCCAAGATCGGGTCGGGGGGCGAACCGGGGAGCTGTTTTTT

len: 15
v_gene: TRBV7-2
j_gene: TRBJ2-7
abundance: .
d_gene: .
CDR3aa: CASSPTNRGVGEQYF
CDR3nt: TGTGCCAGCAGCCCGACGAACCGGGGTGTGGGCGAGCAGTACTTC

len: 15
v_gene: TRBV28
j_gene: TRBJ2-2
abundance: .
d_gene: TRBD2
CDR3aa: CASRIPGLGVGELFF
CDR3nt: TGTGCCAGCAGAATCCCGGGACTAGGGGTCGGGGAGCTGTTTTTT

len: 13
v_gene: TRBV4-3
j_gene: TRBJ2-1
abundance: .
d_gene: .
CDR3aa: CASSQELVIEQFF
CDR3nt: TGCGCCAGCAGCCAAGAACTAGTGATTGAGCAGTTCTTC

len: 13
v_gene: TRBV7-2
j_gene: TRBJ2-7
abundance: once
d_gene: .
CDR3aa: CASSPGVIYEQYF
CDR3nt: TGTGCCAGCAGCCCAGGGGTCATATACGAGCAGTACTTC

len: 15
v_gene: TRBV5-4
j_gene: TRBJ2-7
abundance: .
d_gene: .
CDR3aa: CASSGTGSSSYEQYF
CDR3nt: TGTGCCAGCAGCGGTACGGGGTCCAGCTCCTACGAGCAGTACTTC

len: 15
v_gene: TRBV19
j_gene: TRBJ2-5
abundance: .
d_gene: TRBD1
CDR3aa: CASSIGWTGQETQYF
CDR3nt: TGTGCCAGTAGTATCGGGTGGACAGGACAAGAGACCCAGTACTTC

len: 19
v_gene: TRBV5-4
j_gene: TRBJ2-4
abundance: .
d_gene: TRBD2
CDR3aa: CASSPDPQLAVVAKNIQYF
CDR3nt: TGTGCCAGCAGCCCTGATCCCCAACTAGCGGTGGTGGCCAAAAACATTCAGTACTTC

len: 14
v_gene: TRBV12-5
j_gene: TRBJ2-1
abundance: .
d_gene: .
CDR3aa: CASGPDGQYNEQFF
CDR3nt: TGTGCTAGTGGACCGGACGGACAATACAATGAGCAGTTCTTC

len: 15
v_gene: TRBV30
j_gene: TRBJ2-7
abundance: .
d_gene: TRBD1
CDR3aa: CAWSARDRPTYEQYF
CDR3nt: TGTGCCTGGAGTGCCCGGGACAGACCCACCTACGAGCAGTACTTC

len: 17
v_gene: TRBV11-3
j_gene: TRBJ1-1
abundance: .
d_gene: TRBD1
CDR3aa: CASSPYRGQGMNTEAFF
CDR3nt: TGTGCCAGCAGCCCCTATAGGGGGCAAGGCATGAACACTGAAGCTTTCTTT

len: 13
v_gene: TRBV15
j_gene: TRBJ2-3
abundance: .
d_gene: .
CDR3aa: CATRRRATDTQYF
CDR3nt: TGTGCCACCAGAAGGAGGGCGACAGATACGCAGTATTTT

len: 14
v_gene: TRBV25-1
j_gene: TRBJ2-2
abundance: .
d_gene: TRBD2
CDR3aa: CASSNAGDTGELFF
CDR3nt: TGTGCCAGCAGTAACGCGGGAGACACCGGGGAGCTGTTTTTT

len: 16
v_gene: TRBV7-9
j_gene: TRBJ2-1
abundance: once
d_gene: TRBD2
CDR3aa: CASSPGRASGFHEQFF
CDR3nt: TGTGCCAGCAGCCCAGGACGGGCTAGCGGATTCCATGAGCAGTTCTTC

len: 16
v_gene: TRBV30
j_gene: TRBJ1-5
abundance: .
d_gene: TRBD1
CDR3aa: CAWSQGTGGGNQPQHF
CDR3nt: TGTGCCTGGAGTCAAGGGACAGGGGGCGGGAATCAGCCCCAGCATTTT

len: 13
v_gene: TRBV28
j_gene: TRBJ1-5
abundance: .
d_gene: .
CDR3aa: CASSLVGNQPQHF
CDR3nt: TGTGCCAGCAGTTTAGTCGGCAATCAGCCCCAGCATTTT

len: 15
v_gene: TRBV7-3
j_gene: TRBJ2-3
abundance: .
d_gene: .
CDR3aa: CASSLSTGSTDTQYF
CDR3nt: TGTGCCAGCAGCTTAAGCACAGGCAGCACAGATACGCAGTATTTT

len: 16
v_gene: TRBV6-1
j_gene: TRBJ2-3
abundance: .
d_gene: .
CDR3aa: CASSVSGAWGTDTQYF
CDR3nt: TGTGCCAGCAGTGTTTCAGGGGCGTGGGGCACAGATACGCAGTATTTT

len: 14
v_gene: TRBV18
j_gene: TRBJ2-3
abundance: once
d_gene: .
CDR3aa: CASSHGQNTDTQYF
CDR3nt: TGTGCCAGCTCACACGGACAAAACACAGATACGCAGTATTTT

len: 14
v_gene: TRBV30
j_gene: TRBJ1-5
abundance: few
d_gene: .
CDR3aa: CAWSVGEGNQPQHF
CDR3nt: TGTGCCTGGAGTGTAGGGGAAGGGAATCAGCCCCAGCATTTT

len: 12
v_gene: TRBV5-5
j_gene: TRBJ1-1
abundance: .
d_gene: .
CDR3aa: CASSIPGLKAFF
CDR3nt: TGTGCCAGCAGCATCCCAGGGTTGAAAGCTTTCTTT

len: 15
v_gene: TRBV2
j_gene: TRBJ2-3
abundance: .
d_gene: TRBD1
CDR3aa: CASSGGQGGADTQYF
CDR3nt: TGTGCCAGCAGTGGAGGACAGGGCGGGGCAGATACGCAGTATTTT

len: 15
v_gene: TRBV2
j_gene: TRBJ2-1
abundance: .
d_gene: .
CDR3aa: CASSEGSDSYNEQFF
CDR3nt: TGTGCCAGCAGTGAGGGTAGCGACTCCTACAATGAGCAGTTCTTC

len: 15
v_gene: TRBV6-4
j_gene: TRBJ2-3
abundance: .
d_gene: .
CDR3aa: CASSVMGGSTDTQYF
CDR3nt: TGTGCCAGCAGTGTTATGGGCGGGAGCACAGATACGCAGTATTTT

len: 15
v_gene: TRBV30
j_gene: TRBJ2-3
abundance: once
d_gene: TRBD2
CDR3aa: CAWTSGLIQADTQYF
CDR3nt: TGTGCCTGGACTAGCGGGCTTATTCAGGCAGATACGCAGTATTTT

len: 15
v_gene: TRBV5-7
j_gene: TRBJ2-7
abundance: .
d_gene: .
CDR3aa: CASSFPLIGLYEQYF
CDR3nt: TGTGCCAGCAGCTTCCCCCTCATTGGACTCTACGAGCAGTACTTC

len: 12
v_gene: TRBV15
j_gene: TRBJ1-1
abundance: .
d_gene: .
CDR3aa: CATFSGVTEAFF
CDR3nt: TGTGCCACCTTCTCGGGGGTTACTGAAGCTTTCTTT

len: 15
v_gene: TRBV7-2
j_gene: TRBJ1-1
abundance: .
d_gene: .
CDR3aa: CASSLAEGVNTEAFF
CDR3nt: TGTGCCAGCAGCTTAGCGGAGGGCGTGAACACTGAAGCTTTCTTT

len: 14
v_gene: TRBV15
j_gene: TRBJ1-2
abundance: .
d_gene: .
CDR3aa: CATSSEGPMIGYTF
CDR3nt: TGTGCCACCAGCTCAGAGGGCCCCATGATCGGCTACACCTTC

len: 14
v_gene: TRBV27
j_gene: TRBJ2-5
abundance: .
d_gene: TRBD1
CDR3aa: CASSWDRGMETQYF
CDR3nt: TGTGCCAGCAGCTGGGACAGGGGTATGGAGACCCAGTACTTC

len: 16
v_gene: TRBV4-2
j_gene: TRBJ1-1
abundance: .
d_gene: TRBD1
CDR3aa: CASSQGDRGRGTEAFF
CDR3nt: TGTGCCAGCAGCCAGGGGGACAGGGGGCGAGGAACTGAAGCTTTCTTT

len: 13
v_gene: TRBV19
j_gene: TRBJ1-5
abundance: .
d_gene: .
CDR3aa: CASGIQGNQPQHF
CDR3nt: TGTGCCAGTGGGATACAGGGCAATCAGCCCCAGCATTTT

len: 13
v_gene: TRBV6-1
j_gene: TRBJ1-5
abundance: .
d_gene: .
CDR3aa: CASRSQESQPQHF
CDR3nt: TGTGCCAGCAGGTCCCAGGAAAGTCAGCCCCAGCATTTT

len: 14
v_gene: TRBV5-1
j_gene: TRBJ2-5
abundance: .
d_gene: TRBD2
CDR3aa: CASSLQGAGETQYF
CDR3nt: TGCGCCAGCAGCTTGCAGGGAGCGGGGGAGACCCAGTACTTC

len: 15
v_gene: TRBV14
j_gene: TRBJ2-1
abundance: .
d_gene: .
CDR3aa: CASSRQLSLYNEQFF
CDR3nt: TGTGCCAGCAGCCGCCAACTAAGCCTCTACAATGAGCAGTTCTTC

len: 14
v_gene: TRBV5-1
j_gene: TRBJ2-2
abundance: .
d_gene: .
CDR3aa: CASSLVQVTGELFF
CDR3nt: TGCGCCAGCAGCTTGGTCCAGGTCACCGGGGAGCTGTTTTTT

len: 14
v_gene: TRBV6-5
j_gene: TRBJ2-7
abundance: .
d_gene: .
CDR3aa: CASSYSDSSYEQYF
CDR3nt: TGTGCCAGCAGTTACTCGGACAGCTCCTACGAGCAGTACTTC

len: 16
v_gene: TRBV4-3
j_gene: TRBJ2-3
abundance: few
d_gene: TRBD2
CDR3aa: CASSRQLAGEGDTQYF
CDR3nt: TGCGCCAGCAGCCGTCAACTAGCGGGAGAAGGAGATACGCAGTATTTT

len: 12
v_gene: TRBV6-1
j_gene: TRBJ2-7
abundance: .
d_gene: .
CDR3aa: CASSNYLYEQYF
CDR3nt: TGTGCCAGCAGCAATTACTTGTACGAGCAGTACTTC

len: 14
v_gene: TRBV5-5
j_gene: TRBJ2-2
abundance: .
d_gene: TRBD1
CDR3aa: CASSLLQGVGELFF
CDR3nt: TGTGCCAGCAGCTTGTTACAGGGGGTCGGGGAGCTGTTTTTT

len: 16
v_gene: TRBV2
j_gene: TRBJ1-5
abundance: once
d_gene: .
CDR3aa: CASSELSDFSNQPQHF
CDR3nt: TGTGCCAGCAGTGAGTTGTCAGATTTTAGCAATCAGCCCCAGCATTTT

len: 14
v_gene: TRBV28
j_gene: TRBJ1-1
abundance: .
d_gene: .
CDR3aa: CASSLPSGGTEAFF
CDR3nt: TGTGCCAGCAGTTTGCCCAGTGGTGGCACTGAAGCTTTCTTT

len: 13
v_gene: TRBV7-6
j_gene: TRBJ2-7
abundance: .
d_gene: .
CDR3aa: CASSSEGGDEQYF
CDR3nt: TGTGCCAGCAGCTCGGAGGGTGGCGACGAGCAGTACTTC

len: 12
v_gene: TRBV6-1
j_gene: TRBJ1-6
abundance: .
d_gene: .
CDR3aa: CASSFQGSPLHF
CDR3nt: TGTGCCAGCAGTTTCCAGGGTTCACCCCTCCACTTT

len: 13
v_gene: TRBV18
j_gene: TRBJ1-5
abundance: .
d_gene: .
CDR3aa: CASSPGGYQPQHF
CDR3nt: TGTGCCAGCTCACCAGGAGGATATCAGCCCCAGCATTTT